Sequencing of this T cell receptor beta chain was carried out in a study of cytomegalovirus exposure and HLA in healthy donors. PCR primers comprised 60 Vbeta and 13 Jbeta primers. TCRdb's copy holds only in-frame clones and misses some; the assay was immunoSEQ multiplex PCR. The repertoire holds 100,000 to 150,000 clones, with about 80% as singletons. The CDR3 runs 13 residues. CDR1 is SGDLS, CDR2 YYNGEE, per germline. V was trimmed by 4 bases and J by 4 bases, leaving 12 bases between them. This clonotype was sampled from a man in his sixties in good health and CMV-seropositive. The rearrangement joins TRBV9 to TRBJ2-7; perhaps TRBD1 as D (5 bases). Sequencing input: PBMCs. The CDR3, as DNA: TGTGCCAGCAGCCCAACTGACAGTTACGAGCAGTACTTC. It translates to CASSPTDSYEQYF.